This T cell receptor (beta chain) came from a study of T-cell reconstitution after alpha-beta-depleted transplantation in children. General observations from the study: About two months after transplant, alpha-beta T cells reportedly came from several hundred expanded graft clones. It was newly produced T cells that mostly accounted for T-cell counts and diversity one year after transplant. Surviving recipient T cells and thymic progenitors accounted for the high day-60 TCRbeta diversity observed in some patients.

As concerns this clonotype: The antigen remains unidentified.

The CDR3 length is 15 residues. Germline CDR1 reads GTSNPN; CDR2 reads SVGIG (reference sequence). The junction had 14 bases not matched to a gene; V was cut back by 4 bases and J by 7 bases. Unique molecular identifiers were built into the TCRbeta library. MiXCR was run by TCRdb on the PCR reads, yielding one entry per CDR3 protein. The data hold 550,000 to 800,000 distinct CDR3 sequences, with around 14% observed a single time. This rearrangement joins TRBV30 to TRBJ2-3; 7 bases are a match to TRBD1. This clonotype originated in a girl aged 2-10 years with congenital amegakaryocytic thrombocytopenia, due to receive a stem cell transplant. The source material was PBMCs, sampled before TCRalphabeta/CD19-depleted stem cell transplant. CDR3 residues: CAWTGGQGVRNTQYF. CDR3 DNA sequence: TGTGCCTGGACTGGTGGGCAGGGGGTAAGAAATACGCAGTATTTT.